A selection of T cell receptor beta chains follows, all from one sample in a study of blood T cells in healthy people across ages. TCRdb re-analysed the 5' RACE reads in MiXCR, keeping a single row per CDR3 protein. Among a few hundred thousand distinct CDR3 sequences listed, 25% to 30% were seen once. The sample was blood. The origin of the receptors is a woman in her 70s in good health. Each CDR3 is given with its conserved first and last residue. Each record gives: V gene, J gene, CDR3 protein.

TRBV24-1,TRBJ2-1,CATSDRTPITEQFF
TRBV6-2/TRBV6-3,TRBJ1-5,CASTEMGTNQPQHF
TRBV12-3/TRBV12-4,TRBJ1-5,CASRGGFDQPQHF
TRBV5-1,TRBJ2-3,CASSSPDAGTDTQYF
TRBV7-3,TRBJ2-5,CASSPSGGTTWGRFF
TRBV5-5,TRBJ2-1,CASSGGGFQGNEQFF
TRBV7-9,TRBJ1-4,CASSPDRALTNEKLFF
TRBV12-3/TRBV12-4,TRBJ2-3,CASSRYSGGTDTQYF
TRBV19,TRBJ1-2,CASRREANYGYTF
TRBV7-2,TRBJ1-5,CASSLVGQTNQPQHF
TRBV12-3/TRBV12-4,TRBJ1-6,CASSPGHNSPLHF
TRBV28,TRBJ2-1,CASLKSRVSYEQFF
TRBV6-1,-,CASSDGPLSYEQYF
TRBV29-1,TRBJ1-5,CSVSMGSNQPQHF
TRBV20-1,TRBJ2-1,CSAPSGTGALNEQFF
TRBV19,TRBJ1-6,CASSSYRDRAYNSHLHF
TRBV20-1,TRBJ2-7,CSARPAGGQLEQYF
TRBV5-1,TRBJ1-6,CASSETESELSPLHF
TRBV21-1,TRBJ1-1,CASSIKGGAAFF
TRBV7-2,TRBJ2-7,CASSMDYLEQYF
TRBV5-1,TRBJ2-7,CASSRTGESEQYF
TRBV20-1,TRBJ2-3,CSAQEGPGEDTQYF
TRBV5-1,TRBJ1-3,CASRRTTASISGNTIYF
TRBV7-3,TRBJ2-5,CASSPGQGRSETQYF
TRBV7-2,TRBJ2-3,CASSLGRAGDTQYF
TRBV5-5,TRBJ1-3,CASSLGGLGNTIYF
TRBV6-5,TRBJ1-1,CASIPGTPGWTEAFF
TRBV7-2,TRBJ2-3,CASSFAAGGFTDTQYF
TRBV20-1,TRBJ1-1,CSASEDREAFF
TRBV7-2,TRBJ1-1,CASSLRQATEAFF
TRBV7-2,TRBJ1-6,CASSLIGQSSSPLHF
TRBV27,TRBJ2-7,CASSLKSGPYEQYF
TRBV28,TRBJ2-1,CASISREFNEQFF
TRBV5-8,TRBJ2-5,CASRQGHSVQETQYF
TRBV5-1,TRBJ2-7,CASSPGTADYEQYF
TRBV7-9,TRBJ1-5,CASSLGRGEQPQHF
TRBV4-1,TRBJ2-5,CASSQGGSVGETQYF
TRBV6-2/TRBV6-3,TRBJ2-3,CASSQMDTQYF
TRBV7-7,TRBJ1-1,CASTPVGLNTEAFF
TRBV7-2,TRBJ2-5,CASSSMASGGQETQYF
TRBV5-1,TRBJ1-1,CASSFTGANTEAFF
TRBV6-1,TRBJ2-5,CASSKEGGETQYF
TRBV7-8,TRBJ2-5,CASSPRTGETETQYF
TRBV29-1,TRBJ1-4,CSVGGEPTNEKLFF
TRBV7-2,TRBJ1-2,CASSLRPPGANYGYTF